The present entry profiles one T cell receptor beta chain with its context. The data were obtained in a study of blood T cell repertoires in COVID-19. Under the authors' procedure: Amplification from reference gene primers served as the basis for estimated nucleated cell counts. The data were produced by immunoSEQ multiplex PCR, yet TCRdb's version contains in-frame clones alone and is incomplete. Clone size and V and J calls were adopted from that table, with D and trimming inferred from the DNA. The data contain over 100,000 clones, roughly 87% of them seen just once; the ten biggest clones take up about 5.7%. V was clipped by 6 bases and J by 2 bases; unmatched bases: 5. Germline assignment: CDR1 MRHNA and CDR2 SNTAGT. The CDR3 is 16 residues long.

This chain connects TRBV6-4 to TRBJ2-3; 13 positions agree with TRBD2. Input material: peripheral blood. This clonotype was obtained from a woman aged 45 to 65 with COVID-19, enrolled during active disease. The CDR3 region has the DNA TGTGCCAGCAGGGAGACTAGCGGGGGGCCCACAGATACGCAGTATTTT. This codes for CASRETSGGPTDTQYF.